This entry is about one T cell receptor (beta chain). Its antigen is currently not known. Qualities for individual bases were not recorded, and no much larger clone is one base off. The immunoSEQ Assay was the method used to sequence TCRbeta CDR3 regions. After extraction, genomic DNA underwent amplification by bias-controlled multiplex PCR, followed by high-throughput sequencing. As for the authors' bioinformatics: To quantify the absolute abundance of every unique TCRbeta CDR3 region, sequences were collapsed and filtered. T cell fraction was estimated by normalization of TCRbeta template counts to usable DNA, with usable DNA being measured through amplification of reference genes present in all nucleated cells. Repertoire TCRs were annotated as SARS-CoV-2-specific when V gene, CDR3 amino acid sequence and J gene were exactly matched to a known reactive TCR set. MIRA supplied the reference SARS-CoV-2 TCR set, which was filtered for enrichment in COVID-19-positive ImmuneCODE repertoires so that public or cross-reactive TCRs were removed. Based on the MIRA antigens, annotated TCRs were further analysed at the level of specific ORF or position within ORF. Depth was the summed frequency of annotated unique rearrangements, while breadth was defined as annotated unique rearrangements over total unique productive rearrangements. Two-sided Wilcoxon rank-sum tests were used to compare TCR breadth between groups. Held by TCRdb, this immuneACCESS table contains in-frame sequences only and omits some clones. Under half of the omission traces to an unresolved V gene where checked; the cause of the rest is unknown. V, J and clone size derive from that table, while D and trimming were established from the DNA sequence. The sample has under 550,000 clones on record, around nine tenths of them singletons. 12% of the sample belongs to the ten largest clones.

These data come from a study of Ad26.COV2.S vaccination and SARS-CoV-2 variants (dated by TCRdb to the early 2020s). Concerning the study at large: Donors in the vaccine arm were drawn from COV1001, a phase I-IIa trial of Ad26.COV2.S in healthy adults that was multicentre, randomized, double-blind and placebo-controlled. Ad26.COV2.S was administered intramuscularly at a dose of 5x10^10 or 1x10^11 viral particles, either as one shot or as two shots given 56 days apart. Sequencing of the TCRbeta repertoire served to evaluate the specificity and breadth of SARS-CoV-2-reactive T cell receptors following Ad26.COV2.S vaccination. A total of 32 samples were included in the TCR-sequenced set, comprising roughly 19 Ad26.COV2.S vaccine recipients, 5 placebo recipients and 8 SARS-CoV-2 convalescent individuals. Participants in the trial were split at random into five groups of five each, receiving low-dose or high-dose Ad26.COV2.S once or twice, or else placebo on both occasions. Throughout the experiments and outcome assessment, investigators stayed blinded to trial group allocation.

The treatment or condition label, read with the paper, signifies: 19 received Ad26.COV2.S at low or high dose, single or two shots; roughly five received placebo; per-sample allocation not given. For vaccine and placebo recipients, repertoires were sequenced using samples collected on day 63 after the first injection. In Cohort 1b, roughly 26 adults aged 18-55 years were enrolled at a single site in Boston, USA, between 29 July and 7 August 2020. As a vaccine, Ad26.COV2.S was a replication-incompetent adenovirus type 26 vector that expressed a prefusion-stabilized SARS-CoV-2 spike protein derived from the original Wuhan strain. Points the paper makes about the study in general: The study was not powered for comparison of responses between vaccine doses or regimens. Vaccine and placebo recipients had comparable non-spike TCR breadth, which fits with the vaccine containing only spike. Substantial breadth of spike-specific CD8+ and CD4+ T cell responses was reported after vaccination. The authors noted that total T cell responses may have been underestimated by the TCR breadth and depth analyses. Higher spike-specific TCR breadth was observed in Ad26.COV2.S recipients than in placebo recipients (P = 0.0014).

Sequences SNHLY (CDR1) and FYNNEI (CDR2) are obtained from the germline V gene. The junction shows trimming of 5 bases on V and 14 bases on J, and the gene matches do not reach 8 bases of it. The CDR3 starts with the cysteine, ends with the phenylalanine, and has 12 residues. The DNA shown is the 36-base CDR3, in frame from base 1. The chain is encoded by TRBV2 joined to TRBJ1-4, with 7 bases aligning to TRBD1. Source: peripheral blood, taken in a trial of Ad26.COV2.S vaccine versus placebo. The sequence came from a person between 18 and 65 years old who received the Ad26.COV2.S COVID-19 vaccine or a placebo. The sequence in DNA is TGTGCCAGCAGTCTTCCGGGACAGCGGCTGTTTTTT. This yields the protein CASSLPGQRLFF.